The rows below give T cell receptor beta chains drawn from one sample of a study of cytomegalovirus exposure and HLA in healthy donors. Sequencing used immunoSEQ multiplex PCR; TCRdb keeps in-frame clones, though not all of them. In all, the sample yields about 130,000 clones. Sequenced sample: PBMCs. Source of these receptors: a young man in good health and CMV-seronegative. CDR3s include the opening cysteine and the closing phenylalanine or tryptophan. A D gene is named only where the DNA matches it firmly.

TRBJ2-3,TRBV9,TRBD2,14,TGTGCCAGCAGCCCCAGCGGGACTGCCGATACGCAGTATTTT,CASSPSGTADTQYF
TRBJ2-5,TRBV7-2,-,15,TGTGCCAGCAGCCCAACAGGGTGGGGGGGAGAGACCCAGTACTTC,CASSPTGWGGETQYF
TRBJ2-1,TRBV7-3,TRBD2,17,TGTGCCAGCAGCAAGGGACTAGCGGGAGGTTCCTACAATGAGCAGTTCTTC,CASSKGLAGGSYNEQFF
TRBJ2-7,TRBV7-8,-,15,TGTGCCAGCAACCCGGTGGGTGGGGGGGCCGGAGAGCAGTACTTC,CASNPVGGGAGEQYF
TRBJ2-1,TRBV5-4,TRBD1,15,TGTGCCAGCAGCTCCCGGGACAGGGGCGACAATGAGCAGTTCTTC,CASSSRDRGDNEQFF
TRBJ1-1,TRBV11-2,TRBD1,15,TGTGCCAGCAGCACGGGACAGGGGGCTCGAACTGAAGCTTTCTTT,CASSTGQGARTEAFF
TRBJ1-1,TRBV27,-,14,TGTGCCAGCAGAAGAATGACAGTGAACACTGAAGCTTTCTTT,CASRRMTVNTEAFF
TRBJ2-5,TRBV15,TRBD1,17,TGTGCCACCAGCAGGGACCCTCGACAGGGGATAGGAGAGACCCAGTACTTC,CATSRDPRQGIGETQYF
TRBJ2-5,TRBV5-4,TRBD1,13,TGTGCCATCATAGACAGGGTTGGGGAGATCCAGTACTTC,CAIIDRVGEIQYF
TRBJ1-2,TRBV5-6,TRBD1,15,TGTGCCAGCAGCTTATGGGACAGGGCCGACTATGGCTACACCTTC,CASSLWDRADYGYTF
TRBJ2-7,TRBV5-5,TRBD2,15,TGTGCCAGCAGTTCCACTAGCGGGGGGCCCTACGAGCAGTACTTC,CASSSTSGGPYEQYF
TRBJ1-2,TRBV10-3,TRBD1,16,TGTGCCAGCCAACCGGGACAGGGACCTCTTAACTATGGCTACACCTTC,CASQPGQGPLNYGYTF
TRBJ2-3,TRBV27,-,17,TGTGCCAGCAGTTTATTGGGACAACCTTGGGGCACAGATACGCAGTATTTT,CASSLLGQPWGTDTQYF
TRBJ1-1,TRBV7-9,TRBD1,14,TGTGCCAGCAGTCGGGGACAGGGGATTACTGAAGCTTTCTTT,CASSRGQGITEAFF
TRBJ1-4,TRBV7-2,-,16,TGTGCCAGCAGTACGAACAGGGTCGGGACTAATGAAAAACTGTTTTTT,CASSTNRVGTNEKLFF
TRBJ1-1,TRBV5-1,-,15,TGCGCCAGCAGCTTGGACTGGGGGGGCAACACTGAAGCTTTCTTT,CASSLDWGGNTEAFF
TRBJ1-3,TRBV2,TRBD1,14,TGTGCCAGCAAGACAGGGGGCTTTGGAAACACCATATATTTT,CASKTGGFGNTIYF
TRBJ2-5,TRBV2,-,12,TGTGCCAGCAAGCAGGGCCAGGAGACCCAGTACTTC,CASKQGQETQYF
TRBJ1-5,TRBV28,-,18,TGTGCCAGCAGTTTCGGGGTTGGGGGGGGCGTAAGCAATCAGCCCCAGCATTTT,CASSFGVGGGVSNQPQHF
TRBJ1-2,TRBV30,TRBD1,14,TGTGCCTGGAGGGAGGACAGGGGACACTATGGCTACACCTTC,CAWREDRGHYGYTF
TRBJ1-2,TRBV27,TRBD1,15,TGTGCCAGCAGTTTGGGGACAGGACCGTTATATGGCTACACCTTC,CASSLGTGPLYGYTF
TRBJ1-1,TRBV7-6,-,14,TGTGCCAGCAGCCCCCGAGCGGTGACCACTGAAGCTTTCTTT,CASSPRAVTTEAFF
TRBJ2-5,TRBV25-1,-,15,TGTGCCAGCAGTGAACCCGACAAGTTCCAAGAGACCCAGTACTTC,CASSEPDKFQETQYF
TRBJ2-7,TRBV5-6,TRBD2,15,TGTGCCAGCAGCATAGATGGGGGAGGGTTGGGAGAGCAGTACTTC,CASSIDGGGLGEQYF
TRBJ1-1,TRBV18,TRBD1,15,TGTGCCAGCTCACCCGAGGACAGGAAGAACACTGAAGCTTTCTTT,CASSPEDRKNTEAFF
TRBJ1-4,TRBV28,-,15,TGTGCCAGCAGTTTAATGCAGAGGATGAATGAAAAACTGTTTTTT,CASSLMQRMNEKLFF
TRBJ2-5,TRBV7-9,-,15,TGTGCCAGCAGCCAAAAATTGGGGCAGGAAGAGACCCAGTACTTC,CASSQKLGQEETQYF
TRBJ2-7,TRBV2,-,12,TGTGCCACCCAGGGCGTCGGGGGAGAGCAGTACTTC,CATQGVGGEQYF
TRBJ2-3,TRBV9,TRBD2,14,TGTGCCAGCAACCCTAGCGGGAGTGGAGATACGCAGTATTTT,CASNPSGSGDTQYF
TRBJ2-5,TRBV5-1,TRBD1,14,TGCGCCAGCAGCTTGGGGACAGGTCTGGAGACCCAGTACTTC,CASSLGTGLETQYF
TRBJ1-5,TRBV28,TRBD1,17,TGTGCCAGCACCCTACCAAACGACAGGGGTGGAAATCAGCCCCAGCATTTT,CASTLPNDRGGNQPQHF
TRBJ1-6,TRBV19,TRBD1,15,TGTGCCAGTAGTATCGACAGGGCTTATAATTCACCCCTCCACTTT,CASSIDRAYNSPLHF
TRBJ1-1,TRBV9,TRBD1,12,TGTGCCAGTACAGGGGTGAACACTGAAGCTTTCTTT,CASTGVNTEAFF
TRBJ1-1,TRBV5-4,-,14,TGTGCCAGCAGCTTGCTGACAGGAGGCACTGAAGCTTTCTTT,CASSLLTGGTEAFF
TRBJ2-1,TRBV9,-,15,TGTGCCAGCAGCGTAGAGGCCAGGGGAGCCGATGAGCAGTTCTTC,CASSVEARGADEQFF
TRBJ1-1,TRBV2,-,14,TGTGCCAGCAATCTCCTGACAGGGAACACTGAAGCTTTCTTT,CASNLLTGNTEAFF
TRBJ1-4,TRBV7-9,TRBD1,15,TGTGCCAGCAGCTTAGGACAGGGGGAAAATGAAAAACTGTTTTTT,CASSLGQGENEKLFF
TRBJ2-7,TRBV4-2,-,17,TGTGCCAGCAGCCAAGAAGTCGGCGCGGCGGGAAGCTACGAGCAGTACTTC,CASSQEVGAAGSYEQYF
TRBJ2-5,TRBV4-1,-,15,TGCGCCAGCAGCCAAGAGCCGACGTTGAGGGAGACCCAGTACTTC,CASSQEPTLRETQYF
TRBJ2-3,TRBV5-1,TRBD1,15,TGCGCCAGCAGCAGGACAGGGGGGAACACAGATACGCAGTATTTT,CASSRTGGNTDTQYF
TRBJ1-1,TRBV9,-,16,TGTGCCAGCAGCGCCCTCGGGGGAGGTAGGAACACTGAAGCTTTCTTT,CASSALGGGRNTEAFF
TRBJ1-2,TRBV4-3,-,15,TGCGCCAGCAGCCAATTTGAACAGGGCCACTATGGCTACACCTTC,CASSQFEQGHYGYTF
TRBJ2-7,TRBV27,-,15,TGTGCCAGCAGTTTAATTGGAGAGGGCGGCTACGAGCAGTACTTC,CASSLIGEGGYEQYF
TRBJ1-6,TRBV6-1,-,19,TGTGCCAGCAGTGGGGGTGAAGGGGCGCTTAGCTCCTATAATTCACCCCTCCACTTT,CASSGGEGALSSYNSPLHF
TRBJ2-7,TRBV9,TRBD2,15,TGTGCCAGCAGCAAAGGGACTAGCGGAGCCTACGAGCAGTACTTC,CASSKGTSGAYEQYF
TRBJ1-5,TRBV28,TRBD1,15,TGTGCCAGCAGTCTTCTACAGGGGGGAGGTCAGCCCCAGCATTTT,CASSLLQGGGQPQHF
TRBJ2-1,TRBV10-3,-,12,TGTGCCTCGACTAGGATTTACAATGAGCAGTTCTTC,CASTRIYNEQFF
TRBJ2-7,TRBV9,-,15,TGTGCCAGCAGCGTAGCAGGGACAAGCTCCTACGAGCAGTACTTC,CASSVAGTSSYEQYF
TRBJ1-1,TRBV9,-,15,TGTGCCAGCAGCCCAAAGGGGGGGTGGGGCACTGAAGCTTTCTTT,CASSPKGGWGTEAFF
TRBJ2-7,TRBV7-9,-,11,TGTGCCAGCAGCTCCGATAGAGAGCAGTACTTC,CASSSDREQYF
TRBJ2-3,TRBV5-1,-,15,TGCGCCAGCAGCTTGGCGGCAGGAAGCACAGATACGCAGTATTTT,CASSLAAGSTDTQYF
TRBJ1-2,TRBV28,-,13,TGTGCCAGCAGTTTGGTGGCCCACTATGGCTACACCTTC,CASSLVAHYGYTF
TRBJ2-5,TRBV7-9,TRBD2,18,TGTGCCAGCAGCTTAAAACTAGCGGGGGGGAACTTCCGAGAGACCCAGTACTTC,CASSLKLAGGNFRETQYF
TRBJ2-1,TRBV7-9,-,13,TGTGCCAGCAGCTTAAGTCTAGTAGGTGAGCAGTTCTTC,CASSLSLVGEQFF
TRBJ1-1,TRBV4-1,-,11,TGCGCCAGCAGCCACGGCGGAGAAGCTTTCTTT,CASSHGGEAFF
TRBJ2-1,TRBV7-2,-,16,TGTGCCAGCAGCTCCCCAACCGTAGGGAGGTACAATGAGCAGTTCTTC,CASSSPTVGRYNEQFF
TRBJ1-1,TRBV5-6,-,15,TGTGCCAGCAGTGCGTCCGTTAGCTTGAACACTGAAGCTTTCTTT,CASSASVSLNTEAFF
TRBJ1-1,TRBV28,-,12,TGTGCCAGCAGATCCAGCGGCACTGAAGCTTTCTTT,CASRSSGTEAFF
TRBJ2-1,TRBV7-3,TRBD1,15,TGTGCCAGCAGCCCAACCAGGGACAGGTACAATGAGCAGTTCTTC,CASSPTRDRYNEQFF
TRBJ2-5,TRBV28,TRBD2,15,TGTGCCAGCAGTACACTAGCGGGGTACCAAGAGACCCAGTACTTC,CASSTLAGYQETQYF